The clone carrying this T cell receptor beta chain was picked up many times. As yet, its antigen is unknown. The sample belongs to a study of neurological immune-mediated disorders. Study conclusions and caveats: It was HTLV-1-associated myelopathy that showed the most TCR clonal expansion, while multiple sclerosis showed the least, falling below healthy controls.

Germline CDR1 is LGHDT and CDR2 is YNNKEL (reference sequence). The trim removed 4 bases at V and 4 bases at J, leaving 13 bases unmatched. The CDR3 contains 17 residues. The authors made cDNA by 5'RACE with 10-nucleotide random UMIs. Each CDR3 protein is one row after TCRdb ran MiXCR on the 5' RACE reads. The sample records under 85,000 distinct CDR3 sequences, about 9.3% being singletons. PBMCs stored at -80 C, 2 million in total, were the source of the unsorted libraries. The source of this sequence is a man in his forties in good health. The sample was PBMCs. This chain uses TRBV3-1 with TRBJ2-1; TRBD1 matches at 7 bases. CDR3 in DNA: TGTGCCAGCAGCCCCCAACAGGGGCAGGGAAAATACAATGAGCAGTTCTTC. It translates to CASSPQQGQGKYNEQFF.